Shown below are 8 T cell receptor beta chains from a single sample sequenced in a study of T cell responses to AZD1222 COVID-19 vaccine. Assay used: immunoSEQ multiplex PCR; TCRdb lists only in-frame clones, some missing. The table includes about 55,000 clones, around nine tenths detected once. The material sequenced was peripheral blood, taken on day 0 of AZD1222 vaccination. All receptors derive from an adult in good health.

This chain connects TRBV29-1 to TRBJ1-2, with D hard to call. CDR3 length: 12 residues. The V gene lost 7 bases and the J gene lost 3 bases, with 12 bases spanning the gap. Germline-derived CDR1 and CDR2 are SQVTM and ANQGSEA. The CDR3 reads CSDKDGYYGYTF. CDR3 nucleotide sequence: TGCAGCGATAAGGACGGATACTATGGCTACACCTTC.

The gene calls are TRBV27 and TRBJ1-1; perhaps TRBD1 as D (6 bases). Trimming removed 4 bases from V and 4 bases from J, with 13 bases in between. Germline V gives CDR1 MNHEY, CDR2 SMNVEV (reference sequence). The CDR3 extends over 14 amino acids. The CDR3 nucleotides are TGTGCCAGCAGTTCCCTCCGAGGGGGCACTGAAGCTTTCTTT. It yields the protein CASSSLRGGTEAFF.

The chain carries TRBV3-1 (or the pseudogene TRBV3-2) and TRBJ2-2, with 7 bases identical to TRBD1. Looked up from germline, CDR1 is LGHDT and CDR2 is YNNKEL (reference sequence). CDR3 length: 19 residues. With V trimmed by 0 bases and J by 0 bases, 10 bases remained unmatched. CDR3 sequence (DNA): TGTGCCAGCAGCCAAGATCGGGCAGGGGGATTTTCGAACACCGGGGAGCTGTTTTTT. It codes for CASSQDRAGGFSNTGELFF.

This clone was seen a few times. This chain links TRBV6-5 with TRBJ2-7; a possible D gene is TRBD2 (5 bases). Germline lookup yields CDR1 MNHEY and CDR2 SVGAGI. Trimming stripped 0 bases from V and 7 bases from J, with 16 bases between. The CDR3 runs 15 residues. The CDR3, as DNA: TGTGCCAGCAGTTACTCGAGGAATTTAGCGCAAGAGCAGTACTTC. This translates into CASSYSRNLAQEQYF.

The gene calls are TRBV7-2 and TRBJ1-5, with D tentatively TRBD1 (5 bases). CDR3 length: 14 amino acids. Germline CDR1 reads SGHTA; CDR2 reads FQGNSA. V was shortened by 5 bases and J by 7 bases, with 15 bases between the two germline ends. CDR3 sequence reads: CASSRWGMGQPQHF. CDR3 bases: TGTGCCAGCAGCCGCTGGGGGATGGGCCAGCCCCAGCATTTT.

This clone occurred a few times. The chain joins TRBV23-1 to TRBJ2-3; D remains ambiguous. TRBV23-1 is sorted into the ORF group, with uncertain function. The V gene lost 8 bases and the J gene lost 3 bases, with 21 bases spanning the gap. The CDR3 runs 16 residues. The CDR3 sequence: CASPLESRARTDTQYF. The CDR3 DNA follows: TGCGCCAGCCCCCTCGAGTCTAGGGCTCGGACAGATACGCAGTATTTT.

For this clone: The junction differs from germline at one of its ends, possibly a read error. Other DNA sequences in the same sample also yield this CDR3. The chain carries TRBV9 and TRBJ2-3; the D is unclear. The CDR3 spans 14 residues. Germline V gives CDR1 SGDLS, CDR2 YYNGEE. The CDR3 sequence: CASSPQRRSDTQYF. CDR3 coding DNA: TGCGCCAGCAGCCCTCAAAGGCGCTCAGATACGCAGTATTTT.

The chain has TRBV28 and TRBJ1-5; D is unresolved. The V end lost 1 base, the J end lost 2 bases, and 3 bases lay between the germline ends. The germline V gene has CDR1 MDHEN and CDR2 SYDVKM. The CDR3 is 13 residues long. In DNA, the CDR3 is TGTGCCAGCAGTTTATCGGGCAATCAGCCCCAGCATTTT. Translation gives CASSLSGNQPQHF.